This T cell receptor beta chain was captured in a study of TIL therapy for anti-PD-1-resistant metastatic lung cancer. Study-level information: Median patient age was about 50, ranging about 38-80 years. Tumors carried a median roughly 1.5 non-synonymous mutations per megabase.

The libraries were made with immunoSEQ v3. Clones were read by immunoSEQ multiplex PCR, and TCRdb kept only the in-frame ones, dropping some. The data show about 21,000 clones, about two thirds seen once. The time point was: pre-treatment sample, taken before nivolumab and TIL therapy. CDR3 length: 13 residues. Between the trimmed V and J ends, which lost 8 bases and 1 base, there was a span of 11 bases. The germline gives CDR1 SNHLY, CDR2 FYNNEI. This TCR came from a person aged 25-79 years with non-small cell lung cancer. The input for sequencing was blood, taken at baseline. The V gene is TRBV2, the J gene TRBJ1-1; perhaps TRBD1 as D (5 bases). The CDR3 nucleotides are TGTGCCAGCGAGCGGGGGACGAACACTGAAGCTTTCTTT. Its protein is CASERGTNTEAFF.